This TCR beta chain was sequenced in a study of T-cell reconstitution after alpha-beta-depleted transplantation in children (dated by TCRdb to 2016 to 2017). Study-wide context: Using TCR repertoire profiling, the study quantitatively followed how T-cell immune reconstitution unfolded in children after TCRalphabeta/CD19-depleted allogeneic hematopoietic cell transplantation.

This sample's treatment or condition label indicates: allogeneic hematopoietic cell transplantation with graft depleted of TCRalphabeta T cells and CD19 B cells. The transplant recipients were children given TCRalphabeta/CD19-depleted allogeneic hematopoietic cell grafts. Libraries were built with PCR. Sequencing instrument: Illumina HiSeq 2500. TCR libraries were prepared with molecular barcoding, using unique molecular identifiers to normalize TCRbeta repertoire quantification. The public sequencing data were trimmed at Q25 with fastp and processed into clonotypes with MiXCR by TCRdb, which kept only in-frame beta chains. Every distinct CDR3 protein forms one entry, paired with its most common genes and DNA. For this sample there are a few hundred thousand distinct CDR3 sequences; 25% to 30% appear just once. The ten largest account for around a third of the sample. What the authors observed across the whole study: The apparently early alphabetaT-cell count recovery about two months after transplant was reportedly dependent on only several hundred rapidly expanded clones derived from non-depleted graft cells. In some patients, the high TCRbeta diversity seen at day 60 was put down to recipient T cells and intrathymic progenitors that had survived conditioning. The frequencies of hyperexpanded clones fell over the following months, and after one year, T-cell counts and TCRbeta diversity were mostly attributed to newly produced T cells.

Worth noting for this clonotype: Its antigen remains undetermined. No base quality values were provided; no much bigger clone lies one nucleotide off.

Material: PBMCs, obtained before TCRalphabeta/CD19-depleted stem cell transplant. This receptor was identified in a boy in the first two years of life with Wiskott-Aldrich syndrome, due to receive a stem cell transplant.

The CDR3 sequence is CASSHRRMTASTDTQYF. In nucleotide form, the sequence is TGCGCCAGCAGCCACCGAAGGATGACGGCTAGCACAGATACGCAGTATTTT. Here the chain combines TRBV4-1 and TRBJ2-3; the D gene lacks a confident call. Measured from the cysteine to the phenylalanine, the CDR3 is 17 residues long. Kept here is only the CDR3 DNA, which spans 51 bases and is read in frame from base 1. The junction shows trimming of 3 bases on V and 0 bases on J, plus 16 bases between the germline ends. The CDR1 and CDR2 encoded by the germline V gene are MGHRA and YSYEKL.